This note documents a single TCR beta chain sequence. Its specificity is not known. TCRdb processed the reads anew with MiXCR; each CDR3 protein has one entry. The sample holds about 770,000 distinct CDR3 sequences, roughly 29% seen once. CDR3 size: 15 residues. Trimming at V came to 0 bases and at J to 5 bases, leaving 6 bases not matched to a gene. Germline V gene data show CDR1 as SQVTM and CDR2 as ANQGSEA. The sample is drawn from a study of T cell repertoires in cytomegalovirus infection. Study details: Used in the study were CMV epitopes, some recently identified and HLA-C-restricted, others well-studied and HLA-B-restricted. TCR beta signatures that were public indicated CMV infection and matching HLA type.

Study-wide points: Of the TCR beta families, the public ones yielded a cumulative frequency that identified carriers of CMV plus the relevant HLA.

Sequences were derived from cultured CD8+ T cells from PBMCs, sampled from culture after CMV antigen stimulation. This sequence joins TRBV29-1 and TRBJ2-3; 9 bases match TRBD2. The sequence came from a human donor in good health (CMV status not recorded). Some clones in this sample may be carry-over from other donors' samples. CDR3 protein: CSVEDERGDLDTQYF. The CDR3 nucleotides are TGCAGCGTTGAAGATGAGCGGGGGGACCTAGATACGCAGTATTTT.